The 10 T cell receptor beta chains reported below all come from one sample, sequenced in a study of regulatory T cells in long-lasting Graves disease. Time point specified: newly diagnosed GD, antithyroid drugs for less than 3 months. Construction of the TCR library relied on RNA isolated from PBMCs. Library construction for TCR beta used iRepertoire HTBI primers and Arm-PCR of CDR3 regions. Each CDR3 protein gets one entry after TCRdb re-called the multiplex PCR reads with MiXCR. The table shows approximately 300,000 distinct CDR3 sequences, with over 15% occurring only once. The sample in question was peripheral blood mononuclear cells (PBMCs), obtained at new diagnosis, from a patient treated with antithyroid drugs. The receptors stem from a female donor with Graves disease.

The sample holds a few counts of this clonotype. The chain combines TRBV29-1 with TRBJ2-1; the match to TRBD2 covers 13 bases. CDR3 length equals 14 residues. CDR1 SQVTM and CDR2 ANQGSEA come from the germline V gene. V was clipped by 5 bases and J by 8 bases; unmatched bases: 6. The CDR3 DNA reads as TGCAGCGTTACTACTAGCGGGAGGGTCTATGAGCAGTTCTTC. Its translation: CSVTTSGRVYEQFF.

In this sample, this clonotype turned up many times. This chain connects TRBV6-1 to TRBJ2-7; 10 nucleotides match TRBD2. V shed 4 bases and J 5 bases; nucleotides not matched to a gene: 8. The germline V gene encodes CDR1 MNHNS and CDR2 SASEGT. The CDR3 loop spans 15 amino acids. CDR3 protein: CASSGFPSGSHEQYF. The CDR3, as DNA: TGTGCCAGCAGTGGATTTCCTAGCGGGAGTCACGAGCAGTACTTC.

This clonotype has at least ten counts. V usage is TRBV15 and J usage is TRBJ2-5; D is perhaps TRBD2 (6 bases). There are 14 residues in the CDR3. V gave up 0 bases and J gave up 5 bases, with 10 bases separating them. The V gene's germline CDR1 is LNHNV and CDR2 YYDKDF (reference sequence). The CDR3 nucleotides are TGTGCCACCAGCAGAGATTGGGGGAGGGAGACCCAGTACTTC. Amino acid sequence: CATSRDWGRETQYF.

The chain uses TRBV2 and TRBJ2-3; a possible D gene is TRBD2 (6 bases). Germline V lookup: CDR1 SNHLY, CDR2 FYNNEI. CDR3 length: 18 residues. Trimming stripped 4 bases from V and 0 bases from J, with 20 bases between. For the CDR3, the DNA is TGTGCCAGCAGTGGCCGGGGACGCTCGGGACTGAGCACAGATACGCAGTATTTT. It specifies CASSGRGRSGLSTDTQYF.

In regard to this clonotype: Just one base apart from a much larger clone, this may be a read error. The chain carries TRBV10-3 and TRBJ1-2, with a tentative D call TRBD1 (5 bases). Germline CDR1 and CDR2: ENHRY and SYGVKD. The CDR3 is 15 residues long. The CDR3 region has the DNA TGTGCCACCAGTGAGTCGGGGGAAGACCACTATGGCTACACCTTC. Residues: CATSESGEDHYGYTF.

This clonotype was picked up many times. The chain employs TRBV6-1 and TRBJ2-1, with D hard to call. Per germline, CDR1 MNHNS and CDR2 SASEGT. The CDR3 extends over 11 amino acids. Trimming left V 4 bases short and J 6 bases short, with 4 bases between. CDR3: CASSVPNEQFF. CDR3 in DNA: TGTGCCAGCAGTGTCCCCAATGAGCAGTTCTTC.

Comment on this clonotype: A read error is likely here: a far larger clone is one base away. V usage is TRBV10-3 and J usage is TRBJ2-5; 13 nucleotides match TRBD2. V was pared by 3 bases and J by 11 bases, with 15 bases of the junction left unmatched. The CDR3 sequence is 17 residues long. CDR1 ENHRY and CDR2 SYGVKD come from the germline V gene. The CDR3 sequence: CAISETSGRALSNEQYF. CDR3 coding DNA: TGTGCCATCAGTGAAACTAGCGGGAGGGCCTTAAGCAATGAGCAGTACTTC.

At least ten counts were recorded for this clonotype. This chain uses TRBV7-2 with TRBJ1-4; perhaps TRBD1 as D (5 bases). V was shortened by 4 bases and J by 4 bases, with 16 bases between the two germline ends. The V gene's germline CDR1 is SGHTA and CDR2 FQGNSA. The CDR3 has 16 residues. In DNA form, the CDR3 reads TGTGCCAGCAGCTCCAGAACGACAGTGGGTAATGAAAAACTGTTTTTT. It translates to CASSSRTTVGNEKLFF.

Comment on this clonotype: Germline is not matched at one junction end, which may reflect a read error. V is TRBV3-1 and J is TRBJ2-7; unclear D gene. Germline V gene sequence: CDR1 LGHDT, CDR2 YNNKEL (reference sequence). CDR3 length equals 13 residues. The CDR3 sequence: CAGSQETFYEQYF. The CDR3 DNA reads as TGTGCCGGCAGCCAAGAAACTTTCTACGAGCAGTACTTC.

In this sample, this clonotype turned up many times. V is TRBV6-1 and J is TRBJ2-7; D is unclear. V was trimmed by 3 bases and J by 2 bases, leaving 5 bases between them. This CDR3 spans 12 amino acids. Germline values: CDR1 MNHNS, CDR2 SASEGT. As DNA, the CDR3 is TGTGCCAGCAGTGACTACACCTACGAGCAGTACTTC. This encodes CASSDYTYEQYF.